This note documents a single T cell receptor (beta chain) sequence. Antigen specificity is unknown. This specimen belongs to a study of long-term antiretroviral therapy in people with HIV. Study observations and caveats: Viral resistance, ART adherence and therapy changes all lacked available data.

HIV-positive participants were all treated in the United States. The CDR3 has 19 residues. CDR1 SGHKS and CDR2 YYEKEE come from the germline V gene (reference sequence). V lost 1 base and J 0 bases, leaving 17 bases between the germline ends. Run at survey level, the immunoSEQ assay was version v3.0. Profiling relied on immunoSEQ multiplex PCR, and the TCRdb table lists in-frame clones only, not all of them. This sample has around 25,000 clones, with about 85% found just once. J is TRBJ1-6 and V is TRBV5-5; a weak D match, TRBD1 (6 bases). The sequence was collected from a woman aged 30 to 39 with HIV. The source material was unsorted PBMCs, sampled 1.9 years after starting antiretroviral therapy. The CDR3 reads CASSLKRGEASSYNSPLHF. CDR3 DNA sequence: TGTGCCAGCAGCTTGAAGAGGGGGGAAGCAAGCTCCTATAATTCACCCCTCCACTTT.